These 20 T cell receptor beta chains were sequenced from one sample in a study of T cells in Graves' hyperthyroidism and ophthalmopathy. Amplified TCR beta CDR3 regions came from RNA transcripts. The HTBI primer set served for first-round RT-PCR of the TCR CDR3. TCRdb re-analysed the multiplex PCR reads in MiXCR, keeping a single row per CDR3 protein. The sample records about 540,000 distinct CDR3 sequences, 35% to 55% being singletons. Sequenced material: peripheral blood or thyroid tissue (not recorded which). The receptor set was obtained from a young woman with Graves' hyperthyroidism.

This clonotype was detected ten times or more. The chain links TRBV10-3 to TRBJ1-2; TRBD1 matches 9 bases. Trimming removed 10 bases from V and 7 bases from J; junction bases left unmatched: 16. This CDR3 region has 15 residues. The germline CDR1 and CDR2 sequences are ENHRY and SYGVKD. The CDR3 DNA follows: TGTGCCACCGTCGGCCCGTTACAGGGGGCATCTGGCTACACCTTC. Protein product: CATVGPLQGASGYTF.

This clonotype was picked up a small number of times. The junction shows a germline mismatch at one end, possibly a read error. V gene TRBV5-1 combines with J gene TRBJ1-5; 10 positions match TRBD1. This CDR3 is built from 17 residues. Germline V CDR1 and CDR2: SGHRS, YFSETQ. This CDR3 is CASSWNRDRGFQQPQHF. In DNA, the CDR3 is TGTGCCAGCAGTTGGAACCGGGACAGGGGTTTTCAACAGCCCCAGCATTTT.

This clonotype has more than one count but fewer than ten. DNA of the CDR3: TGTGCCAGCAGCTTACTCGACAGGAGCTACAATGAGCAGTTCTTC. Its protein product is CASSLLDRSYNEQFF. The chain carries TRBV7-6 and TRBJ2-1, with a tentative D call TRBD1 (6 bases). The CDR3 runs to 15 residues. The germline gives CDR1 SGHVS, CDR2 FNYEAQ. Trimming took off 2 bases at V and 3 bases at J, with 11 bases between the two ends. The full variable domain, with the rest looked up from reference TRBV7-6 and TRBJ2-1, is GAGVSQSPRYKVTKRGQDVALRCDPISGHVSLYWYRQALGQGPEFLTYFNYEAQQDKSGLPNDRFSAERPEGSISTLTIQRTEQRDSAMYRCASSLLDRSYNEQFFGPGTRLTVL.

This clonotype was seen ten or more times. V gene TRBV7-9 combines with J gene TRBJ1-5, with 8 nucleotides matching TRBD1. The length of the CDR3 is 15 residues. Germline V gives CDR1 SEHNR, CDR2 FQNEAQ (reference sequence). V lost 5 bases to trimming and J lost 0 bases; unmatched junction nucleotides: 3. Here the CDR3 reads CASSAQGGSNQPQHF. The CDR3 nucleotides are TGTGCCAGCAGCGCACAGGGGGGTAGCAATCAGCCCCAGCATTTT.

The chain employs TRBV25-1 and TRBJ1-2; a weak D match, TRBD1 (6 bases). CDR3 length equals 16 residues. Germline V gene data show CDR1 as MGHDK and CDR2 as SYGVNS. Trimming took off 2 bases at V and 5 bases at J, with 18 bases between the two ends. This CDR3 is CASSEVGHPTWYGYTF. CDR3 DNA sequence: TGTGCCAGCAGTGAAGTGGGACACCCGACCTGGTATGGCTACACCTTC.

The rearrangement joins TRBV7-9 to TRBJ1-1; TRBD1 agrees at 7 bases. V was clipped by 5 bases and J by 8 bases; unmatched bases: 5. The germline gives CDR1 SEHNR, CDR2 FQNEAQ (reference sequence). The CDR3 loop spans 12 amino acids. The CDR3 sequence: CASSPGQTEAFF. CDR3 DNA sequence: TGTGCCAGCAGCCCGGGACAGACGGAAGCTTTCTTT.

The CDR3 reads CASKLVNTGELFF. In nucleotides, the CDR3 is TGTGCCAGTAAATTGGTAAACACCGGGGAGCTGTTTTTT. This rearrangement joins TRBV19 to TRBJ2-2; no clear D gene. CDR1 LNHDA and CDR2 SQIVND come from the germline V gene (reference sequence). The CDR3 is 13 residues long. V shed 7 bases and J shed 2 bases, with 8 bases lying between them.

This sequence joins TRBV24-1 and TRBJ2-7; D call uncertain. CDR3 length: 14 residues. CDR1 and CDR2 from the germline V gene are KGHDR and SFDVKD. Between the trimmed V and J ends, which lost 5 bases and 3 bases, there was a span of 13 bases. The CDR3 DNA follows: TGTGCCACCAGTGCAGGATACCCTTACTACGAGCAGTACTTC. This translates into CATSAGYPYYEQYF.

The DNA of the CDR3 is TGTGCCAGCAGCTTAATCCTAGCGGGAGACAATGAAAAACTGTTTTTT. Protein: CASSLILAGDNEKLFF. The chain carries TRBV7-9 and TRBJ1-4, with D unresolved. V dropped 2 bases and J dropped 5 bases, with 15 bases sitting between them. The CDR3 contains 16 residues. Germline CDR1 is SEHNR and CDR2 is FQNEAQ (reference sequence).

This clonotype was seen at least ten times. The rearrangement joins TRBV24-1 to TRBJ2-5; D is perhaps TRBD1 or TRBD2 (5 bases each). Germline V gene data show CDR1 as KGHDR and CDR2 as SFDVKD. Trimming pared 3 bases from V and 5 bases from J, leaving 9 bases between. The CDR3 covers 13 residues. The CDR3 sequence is CATSDGGFETQYF. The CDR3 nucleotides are TGTGCCACCAGTGATGGGGGTTTCGAGACCCAGTACTTC.

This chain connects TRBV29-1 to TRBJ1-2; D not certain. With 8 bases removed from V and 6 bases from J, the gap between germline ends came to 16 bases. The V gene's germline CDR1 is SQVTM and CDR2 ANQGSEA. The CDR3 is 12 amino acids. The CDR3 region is CSQLISPDGYTF. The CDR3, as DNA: TGCAGCCAACTCATCAGTCCGGATGGCTACACCTTC.

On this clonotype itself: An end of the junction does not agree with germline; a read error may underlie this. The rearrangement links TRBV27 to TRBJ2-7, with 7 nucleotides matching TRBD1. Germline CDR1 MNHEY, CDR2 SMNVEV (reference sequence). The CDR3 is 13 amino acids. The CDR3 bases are TGTGCCGGCAGTTTGCGGACAGGTGACGAGCAGTACTTC. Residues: CAGSLRTGDEQYF.

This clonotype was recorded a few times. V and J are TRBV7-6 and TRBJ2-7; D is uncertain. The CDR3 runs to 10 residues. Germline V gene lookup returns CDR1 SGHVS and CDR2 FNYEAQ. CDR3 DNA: TGTGCTAGAGACTCCTACGAGCAGTACTTC. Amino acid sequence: CARDSYEQYF.

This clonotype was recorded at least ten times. CDR3 sequence reads: CASSWTGVSNQPQHF. CDR3 DNA: TGTGCCAGCAGTTGGACAGGGGTTAGCAATCAGCCCCAGCATTTT. This chain uses TRBV27 with TRBJ1-5, with 9 bases aligning to TRBD1. Germline V gene sequence: CDR1 MNHEY, CDR2 SMNVEV (reference sequence). This CDR3 comprises 15 residues. The V segment lost 4 bases and the J segment 0 bases; nucleotides outside the gene matches: 1.

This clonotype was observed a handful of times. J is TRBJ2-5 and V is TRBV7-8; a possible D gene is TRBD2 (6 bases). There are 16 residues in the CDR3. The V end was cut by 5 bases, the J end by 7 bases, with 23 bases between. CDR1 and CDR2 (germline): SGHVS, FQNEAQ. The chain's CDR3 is CASSLEAGRRKSTQYF. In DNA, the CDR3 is TGTGCCAGCAGCCTCGAGGCGGGACGGCGCAAATCGACCCAGTACTTC.

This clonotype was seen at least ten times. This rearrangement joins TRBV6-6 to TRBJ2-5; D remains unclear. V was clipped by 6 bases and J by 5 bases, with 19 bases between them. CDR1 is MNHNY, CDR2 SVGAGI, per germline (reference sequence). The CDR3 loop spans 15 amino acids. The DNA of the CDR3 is TGTGCCAGCAGCTACGCCGCCGATCTTGATGAGACCCAGTACTTC. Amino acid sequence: CASSYAADLDETQYF.

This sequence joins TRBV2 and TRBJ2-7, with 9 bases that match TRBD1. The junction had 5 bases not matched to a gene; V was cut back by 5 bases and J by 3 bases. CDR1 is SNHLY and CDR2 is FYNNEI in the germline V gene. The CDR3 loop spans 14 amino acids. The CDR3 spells CASSHGQGNYEQYF. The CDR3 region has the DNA TGTGCCAGCAGTCACGGACAGGGGAACTACGAGCAGTACTTC.

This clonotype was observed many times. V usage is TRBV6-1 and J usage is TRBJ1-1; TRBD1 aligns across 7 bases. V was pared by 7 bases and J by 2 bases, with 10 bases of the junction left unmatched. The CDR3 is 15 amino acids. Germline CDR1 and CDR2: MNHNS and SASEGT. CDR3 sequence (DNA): TGTGCCAGCAAGGGGGAACAGGGGATTAACACTGAAGCTTTCTTT. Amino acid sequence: CASKGEQGINTEAFF.

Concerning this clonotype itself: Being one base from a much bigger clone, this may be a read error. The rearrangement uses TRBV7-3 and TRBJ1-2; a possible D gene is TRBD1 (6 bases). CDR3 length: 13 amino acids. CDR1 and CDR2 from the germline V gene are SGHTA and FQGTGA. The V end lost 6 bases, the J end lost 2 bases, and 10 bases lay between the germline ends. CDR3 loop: CASSFDRNYGYTF. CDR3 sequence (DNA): TGTGCCAGCAGTTTCGACAGGAACTATGGCTACACCTTC.

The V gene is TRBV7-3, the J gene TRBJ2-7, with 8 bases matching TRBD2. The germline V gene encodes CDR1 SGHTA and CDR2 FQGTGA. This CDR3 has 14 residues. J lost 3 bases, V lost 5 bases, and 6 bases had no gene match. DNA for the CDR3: TGTGCCAGCAGCCCTGCCGGGAGGGACTACGAGCAGTACTTC. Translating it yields CASSPAGRDYEQYF.